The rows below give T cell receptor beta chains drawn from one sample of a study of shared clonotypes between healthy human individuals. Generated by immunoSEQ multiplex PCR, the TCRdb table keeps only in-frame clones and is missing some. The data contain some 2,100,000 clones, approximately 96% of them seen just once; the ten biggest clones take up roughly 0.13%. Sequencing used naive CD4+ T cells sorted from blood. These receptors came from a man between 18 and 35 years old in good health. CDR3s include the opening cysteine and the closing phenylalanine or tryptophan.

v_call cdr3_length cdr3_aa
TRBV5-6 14 CASSLPLGNTEAFF
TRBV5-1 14 CASSLGLTAYEQYF
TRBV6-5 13 CASRGTGFGAQHF
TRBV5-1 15 CASSLGQGSNQPQHF
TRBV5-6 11 CASSAFEGYTF
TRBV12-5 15 CASGLVLRLNTEAFF
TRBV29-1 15 CSVEGAGVFYDEQFF
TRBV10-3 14 CAINRGAVNYGYTF
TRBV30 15 CAWSAGQKLQETQYF
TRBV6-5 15 CASSYRLAGSYEQYF
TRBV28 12 CASSLPSEKLFF
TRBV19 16 CASSMDYRGQSYGYTF
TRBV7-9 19 CASSLPVKVAGQGSYEQYF
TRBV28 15 CASTSKRGGNYGYTF
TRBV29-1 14 CSVESGASQSVQYF
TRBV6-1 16 CASSGPGTANTGELFF
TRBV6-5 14 CASKETGIKYEQYF
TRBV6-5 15 CASSYSGSGVYEQYF
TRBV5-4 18 CASSLAGQRSSGANVLTF
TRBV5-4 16 CASSLGLSGRGSPLHF